The 23 T cell receptor beta chains reported below all come from one sample, sequenced in a study of molecular identifiers for immune sequencing clone quantification. One entry per CDR3 protein results from TCRdb running MiXCR on the PCR reads. The data show about 320,000 distinct CDR3 sequences, 20% to 25% seen once. Source material: naive CD8+ T cells from blood, with Jurkat cell RNA spiked in. Subset indicated: FACS-sorted CD8+CD4-CCR7+CD45RA+ naive T cells. The receptors derive from a human donor in good health. Some libraries in this study had Jurkat cell RNA spiked in.

This clonotype was seen repeatedly, ten times or more. This chain uses TRBV7-9 with TRBJ2-1, with TRBD1 matching over 8 bases. Germline CDR1 is SEHNR and CDR2 is FQNEAQ (reference sequence). With V trimmed by 8 bases and J by 3 bases, 3 bases remained unmatched. The CDR3 extends over 13 amino acids. CDR3 sequence (DNA): TGTGCCAGCGTGGACAGGGTCTACAATGAGCAGTTCTTC. It encodes CASVDRVYNEQFF.

Ten or more counts support this clonotype. J is TRBJ2-7 and V is TRBV4-3; D ambiguous. V lost 0 bases and J lost 3, with 6 bases in between. Germline lookup yields CDR1 LGHNA and CDR2 YSLEER. This CDR3 is built from 13 residues. The CDR3 DNA follows: TGCGCCAGCAGCCAAGAGAGGAACTACGAGCAGTACTTC. Translated, it gives CASSQERNYEQYF.

This clonotype has ten or more counts. V usage is TRBV7-6 and J usage is TRBJ2-3; D is unclear. CDR3 size: 14 residues. The germline V and J ends were trimmed by 2 bases and 4 bases, with 10 bases remaining between them. Germline V lookup: CDR1 SGHVS, CDR2 FNYEAQ. CDR3 sequence: CASSLYGGSDTQYF. The CDR3 DNA reads TGTGCCAGCAGCTTATACGGTGGCTCAGATACGCAGTATTTT.

There are many counts of this clonotype. This rearrangement joins TRBV7-9 to TRBJ2-2; tentative D call: TRBD1 (6 bases). The CDR3 spans 15 residues. Per the germline V gene, CDR1 is SEHNR and CDR2 is FQNEAQ (reference sequence). Trimming removed 4 bases at V and 3 bases at J, with 12 bases between. CDR3 amino acids: CASSSPYRDTGELFF. The CDR3 bases are TGTGCCAGCAGCTCACCTTACAGGGACACCGGGGAGCTGTTTTTT.

A word on this clonotype: A read error may be the cause here, since a much bigger clone is one base away. The V call is TRBV12-3 or TRBV12-4, the J call TRBJ1-1, with a weak D call TRBD1 (6 bases). V was cut by 1 base and J by 7 bases, with 25 bases left in between. This CDR3 is 18 amino acids long. CDR3 bases: TGTGCCAGCAGTTTAGAGGGGGTAGGGGCAGGGTCGGGAAATGAAGCTTTCTTT. This gives the protein CASSLEGVGAGSGNEAFF.

With respect to this clonotype: A read error may be the cause here, since a much bigger clone is one base away. The chain is built from TRBV5-3 and TRBJ1-4; D not certain. TRBV5-3 carries the ORF label, with uncertain function. The CDR3 length is 13 residues. The CDR3 DNA reads as TGTGGCAGCTCCGTGTACGGTTTTGAAAAACTGTTTTTT. Translation: CGSSVYGFEKLFF.

About this clonotype: Possible read error: a much larger clone is one base away. The chain is built from TRBV12-3 or TRBV12-4 and TRBJ2-7; D remains ambiguous. The CDR3 covers 11 residues. V lost 11 bases and J 7 bases, leaving 15 bases between the germline ends. The CDR3 here is CAAVDGPEQYF. CDR3 DNA: TGTGCCGCCGTAGACGGCCCTGAGCAGTACTTC.

This clonotype was recorded many times. V and J are TRBV7-9 and TRBJ2-1; TRBD1 matches at 7 bases. Germline V CDR1 and CDR2: SEHNR, FQNEAQ (reference sequence). V was pared by 4 bases and J by 9 bases, with 9 bases of the junction left unmatched. This CDR3 region has 14 residues. The CDR3 DNA reads TGTGCCAGCAGCTCATACCAGGGGGATGGTGAGCAGTTCTTC. Translation gives CASSSYQGDGEQFF.

This clonotype was detected many times. The CDR3 spells CASSYGTLETQYF. The CDR3 nucleotides are TGTGCCAGCAGTTACGGGACCCTCGAGACCCAGTACTTC. V and J are TRBV6-2 or TRBV6-3 and TRBJ2-5, with D possibly called TRBD1 or TRBD2 (5 bases each). Trimming removed 2 bases from V and 5 bases from J, with 9 bases in between. Germline V gene sequence: CDR1 MNHEY, CDR2 SVGEGT. The CDR3 runs 13 residues.

This clonotype was detected ten times or more. The chain links TRBV7-9 to TRBJ2-2; D remains ambiguous. The germline gives CDR1 SEHNR, CDR2 FQNEAQ (reference sequence). The CDR3 is 14 amino acids. Trimming removed 5 bases at V and 6 bases at J, with 13 bases between. Written as DNA, the CDR3 is TGTGCCAGCAGCCCAACCCCGTCGGCCGGGGAGCTGTTTTTT. Residues: CASSPTPSAGELFF. The entire variable domain, with the rest obtained from reference TRBV7-9 and TRBJ2-2, is as follows: DTGVSQNPRHKITKRGQNVTFRCDPISEHNRLYWYRQTLGQGPEFLTYFQNEAQLEKSRLLSDRFSAERPKGSFSTLEIQRTEQGDSAMYLCASSPTPSAGELFFGEGSRLTVL.

About this clonotype itself: Sequence at one end of the junction differs from germline and may be a read error. This chain connects TRBV29-1 to TRBJ2-3; TRBD2 matches at 15 bases. This CDR3 spans 16 amino acids. Germline CDR1 SQVTM, CDR2 ANQGSEA. DNA for the CDR3: TGCAGCGCCCTGGGACTAGCGGGAGGTTTTGCCGGTACGCAATATTTT. This gives the protein CSALGLAGGFAGTQYF.

The chain links TRBV23-1 to TRBJ2-1, with 9 bases aligning to TRBD1. TRBV23-1 is filed as an ORF, its function uncertain. The CDR3 is 17 amino acids. J lost 6 bases, V lost 11 bases, and 20 bases had no gene match. The CDR3 here is CAPRSKKRDRARNEQFF. The DNA for the CDR3 is TGCGCCCCACGGTCGAAAAAGCGGGACAGGGCTCGCAATGAGCAGTTCTTC.

The chain recombines TRBV19 with TRBJ2-3, with no clear D. V gave up 10 bases and J gave up 2 bases, with 13 bases separating them. Germline CDR1 reads LNHDA; CDR2 reads SQIVND (reference sequence). This CDR3 is 13 amino acids long. CDR3 protein: CATILPNTDTQYF. The CDR3 DNA is TGTGCCACCATACTTCCAAACACAGATACGCAGTATTTT. The full variable domain, rest sourced from reference TRBV19 and TRBJ2-3, is DGGITQSPKYLFRKEGQNVTLSCEQNLNHDAMYWYRQDPGQGLRLIYYSQIVNDFQKGDIAEGYSVSREKKESFPLTVTSAQKNPTAFYLCATILPNTDTQYFGPGTRLTVL.

This clonotype was observed at least ten times. The chain couples TRBV28 to TRBJ2-6; tentative D call: TRBD2 (5 bases). The CDR3 spans 17 residues. Germline CDR1 is MDHEN and CDR2 is SYDVKM. Trimming left V 6 bases short and J 2 bases short, with 17 bases between. CDR3 loop: CASRARGLYAGANVLTF. As DNA, the CDR3 is TGTGCCAGCAGGGCCCGGGGTCTGTATGCTGGGGCCAACGTCCTGACTTTC.

This clonotype was seen just once. Just one base apart from a much larger clone, this may be a read error. The CDR3 bases are TGTACCAGTAGTATAGATCCCTCCTACGAGCAGTACTTC. It is translated as CTSSIDPSYEQYF. This chain connects TRBV19 to TRBJ2-7; D is uncertain. The germline V gene encodes CDR1 LNHDA and CDR2 SQIVND (reference sequence). The CDR3 has 13 amino acids. Full variable domain (remainder filled in from reference TRBV19 and TRBJ2-7): DGGITQSPKYLFRKEGQNVTLSCEQNLNHDAMYWYRQDPGQGLRLIYYSQIVNDFQKGDIAEGYSVSREKKESFPLTVTSAQKNPTAFYLCTSSIDPSYEQYFGPGTRLTVT.

This clonotype came up many times. The chain recombines TRBV6-5 with TRBJ2-7; maybe TRBD2 (5 bases). The germline gives CDR1 MNHEY, CDR2 SVGAGI. The CDR3 has 13 residues. V was clipped by 1 base and J by 5 bases, with 9 bases between them. The CDR3 spells CASSYWTGNEQYF. CDR3 coding DNA: TGTGCCAGCAGTTACTGGACTGGCAACGAGCAGTACTTC.

This clonotype was counted ten times or more. The CDR3, as DNA: TGTGCCAGCAGCCCACCGCGTGGCACTTCGGGGGCAGATACGCAGTATTTT. Translating it yields CASSPPRGTSGADTQYF. The gene calls are TRBV7-9 and TRBJ2-3; perhaps TRBD2 as D (6 bases). Germline CDR1 is SEHNR and CDR2 is FQNEAQ (reference sequence). The CDR3 loop spans 17 amino acids. The V end lost 5 bases, the J end lost 4 bases, and 22 bases lay between the germline ends. The full variable domain, in which reference TRBV7-9 and TRBJ2-3 provide the parts outside the CDR3, is DTGVSQNPRHKITKRGQNVTFRCDPISEHNRLYWYRQTLGQGPEFLTYFQNEAQLEKSRLLSDRFSAERPKGSFSTLEIQRTEQGDSAMYLCASSPPRGTSGADTQYFGPGTRLTVL.

Comments on this clonotype: A read error may explain this, as a much larger clone is one base away. The chain employs TRBV6-5 and TRBJ1-1, with unresolved D. Trimming shortened V by 0 bases and J by 1 base, and 9 bases separated the two germline ends. The CDR3 totals 15 residues. Per the germline V gene, CDR1 is MNHEY and CDR2 is SVGAGI. The CDR3 DNA is TGTGCCAGCAGTTACTCGATCACCTGGAACACTGAAGCTTTCTTT. Its protein is CASSYSITWNTEAFF.

Regarding this clonotype: A much bigger clone sits one base away, suggesting this may be a read error. This sequence joins TRBV7-8 and TRBJ2-5; tentatively, D is TRBD1 (6 bases). In germline, CDR1 is SGHVS, CDR2 FQNEAQ. This CDR3 contains 15 residues. Trimming cost V 3 bases and J 5 bases, with 16 bases left between them. In nucleotides, the CDR3 is TGTGCCAGCAGCTTTCGGAACAGGGTTTTGGAGACCCAGTACTTC. Its translation: CASSFRNRVLETQYF. Variable domain in full (rest from reference TRBV7-8 and TRBJ2-5): GAGVSQSPRYKVAKRGQDVALRCDPISGHVSLFWYQQALGQGPEFLTYFQNEAQLDKSGLPSDRFFAERPEGSVSTLKIQRTQQEDSAVYLCASSFRNRVLETQYFGPGTRLLVL.

This clonotype was observed many times. The chain employs TRBV20-1 and TRBJ2-7; possibly TRBD2 for D (6 bases). V dropped 5 bases and J dropped 1 base, with 12 bases sitting between them. The germline V gene encodes CDR1 DFQATT and CDR2 SNEGSKA (reference sequence). This CDR3 is built from 13 residues. The CDR3 DNA reads TGCAGTGCTCCGGACGGGGGATCCTACGAGCAGTACTTC. It translates to CSAPDGGSYEQYF.

This clonotype was recorded a few times. CDR3: CASSQDGLAGLATDTQYF. The CDR3 region has the DNA TGCGCCAGCAGCCAAGATGGCCTAGCGGGGCTGGCAACAGATACGCAGTATTTT. This chain joins TRBV4-1 and TRBJ2-3, with 9 nucleotides matching TRBD2. This CDR3 has 18 amino acids. V trimming: 0 bases; J trimming: 3 bases; junction bases outside the gene matches: 10. Germline CDR1 and CDR2: MGHRA and YSYEKL.

This clonotype was observed at least ten times. V and J are TRBV20-1 and TRBJ2-6; D ambiguous. The V gene's germline CDR1 is DFQATT and CDR2 SNEGSKA (reference sequence). V lost 0 bases to trimming and J lost 1 base, with 7 bases between them. The CDR3 is 15 amino acids. The CDR3 reads CSARELESGANVLTF. For the CDR3, the DNA is TGCAGTGCTAGAGAGCTCGAATCTGGGGCCAACGTCCTGACTTTC.

The table lists this clonotype with a few counts. The chain joins TRBV27 to TRBJ1-5; no clear D gene. The CDR3 extends over 16 amino acids. The germline V gene has CDR1 MNHEY and CDR2 SMNVEV (reference sequence). V was trimmed by 11 bases and J by 0 bases, leaving 20 bases between them. CDR3 sequence (DNA): TGTGCCTCTGTGCTAGGGAACGGCGATAGCAATCAGCCCCAGCATTTT. It specifies CASVLGNGDSNQPQHF.